This TCR beta chain appears in the sequencing data of a study of regulatory T cells in long-lasting Graves disease. This clonotype has more than one count but fewer than ten. V gave up 4 bases and J gave up 3 bases, with 10 bases separating them. Germline CDR1 is MDHEN and CDR2 is SYDVKM. The CDR3 loop spans 13 amino acids. Time point reported: newly diagnosed GD, antithyroid drugs for less than 3 months. RNA isolated from PBMCs was used to make the TCR library. Graves' disease diagnosis relied on American Thyroid Association guidelines. Arm-PCR of CDR3 regions with iRepertoire HTBI primers generated TCR beta libraries. One entry per CDR3 protein results from TCRdb running MiXCR on the multiplex PCR reads. The table has about 560,000 distinct CDR3 sequences, roughly 16% seen once. Separately, the same data were catalogued under a study of T cells in Graves' hyperthyroidism and ophthalmopathy.

This material consisted of peripheral blood mononuclear cells (PBMCs), taken at new diagnosis, from a patient treated with antithyroid drugs. The receptor's source is a man between 18 and 35 years old with Graves disease. J is TRBJ2-7 and V is TRBV28; D might be TRBD2 (5 bases). In nucleotides, the CDR3 is TGTGCCAGCAGTTACCGGGAAAGCTACGAGCAGTACTTC. Translated, it gives CASSYRESYEQYF. Together with reference TRBV28 and TRBJ2-7, the CDR3 gives the full variable domain: DVKVTQSSRYLVKRTGEKVFLECVQDMDHENMFWYRQDPGLGLRLIYFSYDVKMKEKGDIPEGYSVSREKKERFSLILESASTNQTSMYLCASSYRESYEQYFGPGTRLTVT.